This is a list of T cell receptor beta chains from one sample in a study of identical twins. TCRdb called the 5' RACE reads again in MiXCR, with one record for every CDR3 protein. The table includes fewer than 900,000 distinct CDR3 sequences, 15% to 20% detected once. The same sample was also studied in work on T cells expressing NK-cell markers.

The sequencing sample was made of PBMCs. The receptors stem from a woman between 18 and 29 years old in good health. Both conserved end residues are part of each CDR3. The order of the fields is J gene, D gene, V gene, clone size, CDR3 DNA, CDR3 protein. A D gene is named only where the DNA matches it firmly. Size is omitted from some rows. Given values are once, few, many or a class for expanded clones.

TRBJ1-2	.	TRBV12-3/TRBV12-4	.	TGTGCCAGCAGTCCCTCAGGGGATGGCTACACCTTC	CASSPSGDGYTF
TRBJ2-1	.	TRBV10-3	few	TGTGCCATCAGTGAGATCGGGTACAATGAGCAGTTCTTC	CAISEIGYNEQFF
TRBJ2-1	TRBD2	TRBV18	few	TGTGCCAGCTCACCTACTAGCGGGTTACCCAATGAGCAGTTCTTC	CASSPTSGLPNEQFF
TRBJ1-4	.	TRBV5-1	few	TGCGCCAGCAGCTTGGAGTCTGGCAGTCTGACGTTTTTT	CASSLESGSLTFF
TRBJ2-7	.	TRBV7-2	many	TGTGCCAGCAGCGCTAGGTCGTCCTACGAGCAGTACTTC	CASSARSSYEQYF
TRBJ2-4	TRBD2	TRBV20-1	.	TGCAGTGCTCGACTAGCGGGAGTTCGGAACATTCAGTACTTC	CSARLAGVRNIQYF
TRBJ1-6	.	TRBV20-1	.	TGCAGTGCCAGTCTTTCGTTCAAGAATTCACCCCTCCACTTT	CSASLSFKNSPLHF
TRBJ1-2	.	TRBV20-1	few	TGCAGTGCTAGTGAGGGCTATGGCTACACCTTC	CSASEGYGYTF
TRBJ1-2	.	TRBV4-3	few	TGCGCCAGCAGCCAAGATATTGGCTGGGGCCGCGGCTACACCTTC	CASSQDIGWGRGYTF
TRBJ1-1	TRBD1	TRBV20-1	few	TGCAGTGCAAAGCCCAGGGGGCAGAAAGCTTTCTTT	CSAKPRGQKAFF
TRBJ2-2	.	TRBV9	few	TGTGCCAGCACCGCGGACGCCGGGGAGCTGTTTTTT	CASTADAGELFF
TRBJ2-6	.	TRBV5-6	many	TGTGCCAGCAGCTTGGAAGGGGCTGGGGCCAACGTCCTGACTTTC	CASSLEGAGANVLTF
TRBJ2-3	.	TRBV5-1	few	TGCGCCAGCAGCCAACACGATACGCAGTATTTT	CASSQHDTQYF
TRBJ2-3	TRBD2	TRBV20-1	few	TGCAGTGCTAGTGCTAGCGGGGTCGGCACAGATACGCAGTATTTT	CSASASGVGTDTQYF
TRBJ2-7	TRBD1	TRBV7-2	few	TGTGCCAGCAGCTTCGACAGGGCTTCCTACGAGCAGTACTTC	CASSFDRASYEQYF
TRBJ1-2	.	TRBV6-2/TRBV6-3	few	TGTGCCAGCAGTTACTCGAGTCTGCGGTCAGCCTATGGCTACACCTTC	CASSYSSLRSAYGYTF
TRBJ2-2	TRBD2	TRBV29-1	few	TGCAGCGTCCCGACTAGCGGGGCGAACACCGGGGAGCTGTTTTTT	CSVPTSGANTGELFF
TRBJ2-7	TRBD2	TRBV4-3	.	TGCGCCAGCACGACTAGCGGAACCTACGAGCAGTACTTC	CASTTSGTYEQYF
TRBJ2-7	.	TRBV6-1	.	TGTGCCAGCAGTGATTTAGGATCAACACCGTCGGGGCTCGAGCAGTACTTC	CASSDLGSTPSGLEQYF
TRBJ2-2	TRBD2	TRBV20-1	few	TGCAGTGCTAGAGATCAATTAGCGGGAGCTGACGGGGAGCTGTTTTTT	CSARDQLAGADGELFF
TRBJ2-7	.	TRBV7-2	.	TGTGCCAGCAGCTTAGAGTTTCTTAAGGAGCAGTACTTC	CASSLEFLKEQYF
TRBJ2-5	.	TRBV20-1	many	TGCAGTGCTAGAGATGTGGGGGGGGCGGAGACCCAGTACTTC	CSARDVGGAETQYF
TRBJ1-1	.	TRBV7-2	few	TGTGCCAGCAGCTTAGCCTGGGCGGGCACTGAAGCTTTCTTT	CASSLAWAGTEAFF
TRBJ2-3	.	TRBV29-1	.	TGCAGCGTTTCACTAGCCGGTGCCACAGATACGCAGTATTTT	CSVSLAGATDTQYF
TRBJ2-1	TRBD2	TRBV7-3	few	TGTGCCAGCAGCCCCCCAGGCGGGGGGGCGATCTCTGAGCAGTTCTTC	CASSPPGGGAISEQFF
TRBJ1-1	.	TRBV9	many	TGTGCCAGCAGCGGATACGGGGGCAGGAACACTGAAGCTTTCTTT	CASSGYGGRNTEAFF
TRBJ1-1	.	TRBV12-3/TRBV12-4	many	TGTGCCAGCAGTTTTGGATTGGCGGGACTCGGAGCTTTCTTT	CASSFGLAGLGAFF
TRBJ2-3	.	TRBV18	few	TGTGCCAGCTCCAGAAGCAGGACTAGCACAGATACGCAGTATTTT	CASSRSRTSTDTQYF
TRBJ2-2	.	TRBV5-1	.	TGCGCCAGCAACCCGCGTGGGGCCGCGGGGACCGGGGAGCTGTTTTTT	CASNPRGAAGTGELFF
TRBJ1-4	TRBD1	TRBV2	few	TGTGCCAGCAGACCGGGACAGGGGAGGCGTGAAAAACTGTTTTTT	CASRPGQGRREKLFF
TRBJ2-1	TRBD2	TRBV7-9	few	TGTGCCAGCAGTCCGGGACTAAGGAAGAATGAGCAGTTCTTC	CASSPGLRKNEQFF
TRBJ2-1	.	TRBV3-1	.	TGTGCCAGCAGCCAAACCATAACCTCCTACAATGAGCAGTTCTTC	CASSQTITSYNEQFF